This T cell receptor beta chain came from a study of blood T cell repertoires in COVID-19. Individuals drawn from 24 US areas were about 18 to 95 years old. Cohorts were determined from participant-reported clinical history. Per the original methods: Reference gene primer amplification yielded estimated nucleated cell counts. Libraries were prepared by immunoSEQ multiplex PCR; TCRdb keeps only in-frame clonotypes and omits some of them. That table supplies the V and J calls and clone size; D and trimming were determined from the DNA. The sample shows 300,000 to 350,000 clones, about 86% of them seen only once. Specimen: PBMCs or T cells enriched from blood (not recorded which). This clonotype was obtained from a woman aged 40-49 years with acute COVID-19.

CDR3 residues: CATSRGDSHYGYTF. The DNA for the CDR3 is TGTGCCACCAGCAGAGGGGACAGCCACTATGGCTACACCTTC. J is TRBJ1-2 and V is TRBV15; 7 bases line up with TRBD1. J gave up 3 bases and V 1 base, and 2 bases lay outside the gene matches. Germline CDR1 is LNHNV and CDR2 is YYDKDF (reference sequence). There are 14 residues in the CDR3.